This TCR beta chain was observed in a study of early T cells in non-severe SARS-CoV-2 infection. About the study: Bulk RNA isolated from unsorted whole blood underwent sequencing; chains were not paired. Whole-study findings and limits: There was a bias toward anti-spike CD8 responses in VDJdb matching, which missed private and CD4 specificities.

This CDR3 is built from 14 residues. Germline V gene data show CDR1 as MRHNA and CDR2 as SNTAGT. J gave up 6 bases and V 7 bases, and 6 bases lay outside the gene matches. In the library, individual cDNA molecules carried attached unique molecular identifiers. Via MiXCR, TCRdb re-called the 5' RACE reads, giving one row per CDR3 protein. The sample shows around 46,000 distinct CDR3 sequences, roughly 5.7% of them seen only once. This clonotype was picked up many times. Its antigen is not known. The sequencing used whole blood, collected at baseline. This sequence originates from an adult who was a healthcare worker with PCR-confirmed SARS-CoV-2 infection or an uninfected control (not recorded which). The chain couples TRBV6-4 to TRBJ2-1, with 10 positions matching TRBD1. As DNA, the CDR3 is TGTGCCAGCACCGCGGGGACAGGGGCCAATGAGCAGTTCTTC. As protein: CASTAGTGANEQFF.